This T cell receptor beta chain was sequenced in a study of molecular identifiers for immune sequencing clone quantification. General study findings and limits: It was shown that clones above 20 RNA copies held over 98% of effector molecules, but under 1% in naive cells.

It was with previously described methods and listed TCR primers that bulk TCR libraries were made. One entry per CDR3 protein results from TCRdb running MiXCR on the PCR reads. Of over 85,000 distinct CDR3 sequences listed, under 40% are singletons. The CDR3 sequence is 12 residues long. V lost 6 bases, J lost 9 bases, and 15 bases lay in between. Libraries of naive CD8 T cells were made from about 20,000 to 1,000,000 sorted cells. They used 10%, 30% or 50% RNA. As CD8+CD4-CCR7+CD45RA+ cells, naive CD8 T cells were sorted. The table lists this clonotype with a few counts. The target antigen is unknown.

The rearrangement uses TRBV12-3 or TRBV12-4 and TRBJ2-7; possibly TRBD1 or TRBD2 for D (5 bases each). This TCR came from a human donor in good health. Some libraries in this study had Jurkat cell RNA spiked in. Sequences were obtained from naive CD8+ T cells from blood, with Jurkat cell RNA spiked in. Subset indicated: FACS-sorted CD8+CD4-CCR7+CD45RA+ naive T cells. CDR3 in amino acids: CASSNPSRVQYF. The CDR3 bases are TGTGCCAGCAGCAACCCTAGCAGGGTGCAGTACTTC.